Below, one T cell receptor beta chain is given with its context. Using immunoSEQ multiplex PCR, the repertoire was profiled, and TCRdb retains in-frame clones only, with some absent. The sample has over 130,000 clones; around 89% are singletons. The sample belongs to a study of T cell responses to AZD1222 COVID-19 vaccine. Germline CDR1 reads SGHDT; CDR2 reads YYEEEE. The CDR3 has 17 residues. Trimming pared 3 bases from V and 4 bases from J, leaving 17 bases between. Sequences were derived from peripheral blood, sampled on day 0 of AZD1222 vaccination. The sequence derives from an adult in good health. The chain is built from TRBV5-6 and TRBJ2-6; D might be TRBD2 (6 bases). The CDR3, as DNA: TGTGCCAGCAGCTCGGGGGAGACAGTTGTGGGGGCCAACGTCCTGACTTTC. Translated: CASSSGETVVGANVLTF.